This record covers a single TCR beta chain. Production of TCR beta libraries used UMI-labeled 5' RACE as the method. TCRdb re-called the 5' RACE reads and shows each CDR3 protein once, DNA omitted. This sample's table reports 10,000 or so distinct CDR3 sequences. The CDR3 length is 16 residues. Germline loops: CDR1 DFQATT, CDR2 SNEGSKA (reference sequence). The data belong to a study of human CD8 memory T cell subsets. The sequenced sample consisted of CD8+ stem-like memory T cells (TSCM and TCM) sorted from PBMCs. Subset reported: stem-like memory CD8 T cells (TSTEM), CCR7+ PD-1- TIGIT-. The rearrangement links TRBV20-1 to TRBJ2-1; the TCRdb call, TRBD1, lacks DNA for checking. The receptor comes from a human donor in good health. CDR3: CSAPPPGSDYYNEQFF.